The 21 T cell receptor beta chains presented below share a single source sample, sequenced in a study of T cell clonality in common variable immunodeficiency. Sequencing used immunoSEQ multiplex PCR; TCRdb keeps in-frame clones, though not all of them. Sampling found roughly 60,000 clones, none seen once. The sequenced material came from peripheral blood mononuclear cells. Source of these receptors: a person aged 18 to 75 in good health.

Of note for this clone: The read halts 3 residues ahead of the CDR3 end, with the missing end drawn from the germline J gene. The J gene is TRBJ1-1, the V gene TRBV7-9; possible D gene TRBD1, 5 bases. CDR3 length: 13 amino acids. CDR1 and CDR2 (germline): SEHNR, FQNEAQ (reference sequence). V was pared by 1 base and J by 6 bases, with 9 bases between. The CDR3 bases that were read are TGTGCCAGCAGCTTAGAAGGGGAGGCTGAA. It specifies CASSLEGEAE. The entire CDR3 is CASSLEGEAEAFF.

This clone was counted at least ten times. The sequence runs out 3 residues before the end of the CDR3; the remainder is reconstructed from the germline J gene. This chain uses TRBV7-6 with TRBJ2-7; D is unresolved. V was trimmed by 2 bases and J by 6 bases, leaving 11 bases between them. This CDR3 has 13 residues. Looked up from germline, CDR1 is SGHVS and CDR2 is FNYEAQ. The covered CDR3 bases are TGTGCCAGCAGCTTAAACCCTACCCGCGAG. It yields the protein CASSLNPTRE. The whole CDR3 protein reads CASSLNPTREQYF.

This clone was detected ten times or more. Read data end 3 residues before the CDR3 end; the end is taken from the germline J gene. This sequence joins TRBV19 and TRBJ2-1, with unresolved D. Germline V gene data show CDR1 as LNHDA and CDR2 as SQIVND (reference sequence). The CDR3 runs to 15 residues. Trimming took off 6 bases at V and 4 bases at J, with 16 bases between the two ends. The part of the CDR3 DNA that was read is TGTGCCAGTAGCCCCCAAAGTCCTATTTACAATGAG. It encodes CASSPQSPIYNE. The CDR3 as a whole reads CASSPQSPIYNEQFF.

At least ten counts were recorded for this clone. The read finishes 3 residues shy of the CDR3 end, and the germline J gene is used to complete it. J is TRBJ1-3 and V is TRBV30, with unresolved D. Germline CDR1 and CDR2: GTSNPN and SVGIG (reference sequence). The CDR3 totals 14 residues. The V gene lost 4 bases and the J gene lost 4 bases, with 14 bases spanning the gap. CDR3 protein: CAWTLPGWGNTIYF. The sequenced CDR3 bases are TGTGCCTGGACCTTGCCAGGTTGGGGAAACACC.

This clone was seen ten or more times. With the read ending 3 residues before the CDR3 end, the germline J gene is used to fill in that end. This chain links TRBV7-8 with TRBJ2-7, with D perhaps TRBD2 (5 bases). The germline gives CDR1 SGHVS, CDR2 FQNEAQ. The CDR3 contains 18 residues. V was shortened by 4 bases and J by 1 base, with 23 bases between the two germline ends. The sequenced part of the CDR3 DNA is TGTGCCAGCAGCTCGAGTATGAATAGCGCACAAGAATCCTACGAG. It codes for CASSSSMNSAQESYE. The whole CDR3 protein is CASSSSMNSAQESYEQYF.

This clone was seen at least ten times. The sequence runs out 3 residues before the end of the CDR3; the remainder is reconstructed from the germline J gene. V is TRBV11-2 and J is TRBJ2-7; TRBD1 matches 8 bases. This CDR3 region has 15 residues. Germline assignment: CDR1 SGHAT and CDR2 FQNNGV. V lost 3 bases and J lost 4; bases outside the gene matches: 8. The CDR3 sequence is CASSFPGTGPYEQYF. CDR3 DNA (partial): TGTGCCAGCAGCTTCCCCGGGACAGGACCTTACGAG.

This clone has at least ten counts. The read falls 3 residues short of the CDR3 end, and the missing part is taken from the germline J gene. This chain connects TRBV6-1 to TRBJ2-7; TRBD1 is a possible D gene (6 bases). Between the trimmed V and J ends, which lost 5 bases and 2 bases, there was a span of 13 bases. The CDR3 is made up of 14 amino acids. CDR1 and CDR2 from the germline V gene are MNHNS and SASEGT. CDR3 residues: CASSQDRNTYEQYF. The sequenced CDR3 bases are TGTGCCAGCAGTCAAGACAGGAATACCTACGAG.

This clone has at least ten counts. The read halts 3 residues ahead of the CDR3 end, with the missing end drawn from the germline J gene. The chain employs TRBV20-1 and TRBJ2-7; TRBD1 aligns across 7 bases. The germline CDR1 and CDR2 sequences are DFQATT and SNEGSKA (reference sequence). The length of the CDR3 is 16 residues. With V trimmed by 3 bases and J by 0 bases, 11 bases remained unmatched. This chain's CDR3 is CSARAAGTAFSYEQYF. The covered CDR3 bases are TGCAGTGCTAGGGCTGCCGGGACAGCTTTCTCCTACGAG.

This clone was recorded at least ten times. The CDR3 is cut off 3 residues early in the read; its end comes from the germline J gene. This chain connects TRBV10-3 to TRBJ1-1, with 7 positions matching TRBD1. CDR1 and CDR2 from the germline V gene are ENHRY and SYGVKD. The CDR3 loop spans 15 amino acids. V trimming: 8 bases; J trimming: 1 base; junction bases outside the gene matches: 10. CDR3 in amino acids: CAIRPEGQWNTEAFF. The covered CDR3 bases are TGTGCCATCCGGCCCGAGGGACAGTGGAACACTGAA.

The table lists this clone with many counts. From the germline J gene comes the end of the CDR3, since the read stops 3 residues before it. The chain recombines TRBV30 with TRBJ1-4; maybe TRBD1 (5 bases). The CDR3 sequence is 11 residues long. Germline V lookup: CDR1 GTSNPN, CDR2 SVGIG (reference sequence). The CDR3 region is CASRVAGGLFF. The CDR3 bases that were read are TGTGCCTCGAGAGTCGCCGGGGGA.

At least ten counts were recorded for this clone. The read gets to within 3 residues of the CDR3 end, and the germline J gene fills in the rest. This chain uses TRBV19 with TRBJ1-5; TRBD1 matches at 7 bases. Germline CDR1 is LNHDA and CDR2 is SQIVND (reference sequence). This CDR3 has 14 residues. J was trimmed by 5 bases and V by 6 bases; bases with no gene match: 7. The CDR3 loop reads CASSLGQADQPQHF. The CDR3 DNA, read in part, is TGTGCCAGTAGCCTTGGACAGGCTGATCAGCCC.

This clone was seen many times. From the germline J gene comes the end of the CDR3, since the read stops 3 residues before it. V and J are TRBV20-1 and TRBJ1-2; the match to TRBD1 covers 9 bases. With V trimmed by 0 bases and J by 0 bases, 8 bases remained unmatched. In germline, CDR1 is DFQATT, CDR2 SNEGSKA (reference sequence). CDR3 length: 17 amino acids. This chain's CDR3 is CSARDRGQGNSNYGYTF. The covered CDR3 bases are TGCAGTGCTAGAGACCGGGGACAGGGAAATTCTAACTATGGC.

In its sample, this clone was seen many times. The CDR3 end falls 3 residues outside the read, so it is completed with the germline J gene. The V gene is TRBV14, the J gene TRBJ2-7, with D possibly TRBD2 on 6 matching bases. From germline, CDR1 is SGHDN and CDR2 FVKESK. With 0 bases removed from V and 0 bases from J, the gap between germline ends came to 12 bases. CDR3 size: 16 residues. The part of the CDR3 DNA that was read is TGTGCCAGCAGCCAAGATTCTAGCGTGAGCTCCTACGAG. Translation: CASSQDSSVSSYE. The complete CDR3 protein is CASSQDSSVSSYEQYF.

This clone appeared many times. The read comes to an end 3 residues before the CDR3 does, leaving the germline J gene to fill in the end. The V call is TRBV20-1, the J call TRBJ2-5, with 8 bases lining up with TRBD1. This CDR3 spans 14 amino acids. The germline V gene encodes CDR1 DFQATT and CDR2 SNEGSKA (reference sequence). Incomplete CDR3 DNA: TGCAGCCCCGGACAGGGATGGTACCAAGAGACC. The encoded protein is CSPGQGWYQET. In full, the CDR3 reads CSPGQGWYQETQYF.

This clone has ten or more counts. Coverage ceases 3 residues before the CDR3 finishes, and the germline J gene fills in the end. The genes are TRBV12-3 or TRBV12-4 and TRBJ1-1, with TRBD1 matching 10 bases. With 0 bases clipped from V and 1 base from J, the junction kept 11 bases outside the gene matches. This CDR3 comprises 19 residues. CDR3 sequence: CASSLALRGRQGANTEAFF. The part of the CDR3 DNA that was read is TGTGCCAGCAGTTTAGCGTTAAGGGGTAGACAGGGGGCGAACACTGAA.

In this sample, this clone turned up many times. From the germline J gene comes the end of the CDR3, since the read stops 3 residues before it. The chain combines TRBV28 with TRBJ1-2; tentative D call: TRBD1 (6 bases). From germline, CDR1 is MDHEN and CDR2 SYDVKM. The CDR3 spans 11 residues. Incomplete CDR3 DNA: TGTGCCAGCAGCCACAGGGTCCGC. Its translation is CASSHRVR. The whole CDR3 region reads CASSHRVRYTF.

This clone appeared many times. With the read ending 3 residues before the CDR3 end, the germline J gene is used to fill in that end. The rearrangement uses TRBV29-1 and TRBJ2-2, with D possibly matching TRBD2 (6 bases). The CDR3 runs to 13 residues. The V gene's germline CDR1 is SQVTM and CDR2 ANQGSEA. Deletions cut 6 bases from V and 5 bases from J, with 13 bases between. The chain's CDR3 is CSVTEGRTGELFF. CDR3 bases read: TGCAGCGTGACGGAGGGTAGAACCGGGGAG.

This clone occurred many times. The sequenced fragment ends 3 residues before the CDR3 boundary, so the rest is inferred from the germline J gene. The chain employs TRBV6-2 or TRBV6-3 and TRBJ1-1; TRBD1 aligns across 7 bases. Germline CDR1 reads MNHEY; CDR2 reads SVGEGT. The CDR3 runs 11 residues. The chain's CDR3 is CASSQGQEAFF. Partial CDR3 DNA: TGTGCCAGCAGTCAGGGACAGGAA.

In this sample, this clone turned up many times. The read is 3 residues too short to cover the CDR3 end, so that end is filled in from the germline J gene. This rearrangement joins TRBV4-2 to TRBJ2-3, with 10 bases aligning to TRBD2. CDR1 is LGHNA, CDR2 YNFKEQ, per germline. This CDR3 is 15 amino acids long. Losses at the gene ends were 1 base for V and 4 bases for J; bases not matched to a gene: 2. The DNA read from the CDR3 is TGTGCCAGCAGCCAAGTAGCGGGAGGCTCAGATACG. As protein: CASSQVAGGSDT. From start to end, the CDR3 is CASSQVAGGSDTQYF.

This clone has at least ten counts. The read stops 3 residues short of the end of the CDR3; the missing end is completed from the germline J gene. The J gene is TRBJ2-1, the V gene TRBV18; the match to TRBD1 covers 11 bases. This CDR3 contains 17 residues. Germline values: CDR1 KGHSH, CDR2 LQKENI. Trimming cost V 3 bases and J 4 bases; bases outside gene matches: 8. The CDR3 DNA, read in part, is TGTGCCAGCTCACCCCCCCCGGGACAGGGGGAATACAATGAG. Translation: CASSPPPGQGEYNE. From start to end, the CDR3 is CASSPPPGQGEYNEQFF.

Ten or more counts support this clone. The read ends 3 residues before the CDR3 terminus; that terminus is restored from the germline J gene. The chain employs TRBV18 and TRBJ2-3; tentatively, D is TRBD2 (5 bases). Germline V lookup: CDR1 KGHSH, CDR2 LQKENI. The CDR3 spans 15 residues. Trimming pared 6 bases from V and 3 bases from J, leaving 16 bases between. The sequenced part of the CDR3 DNA is TGTGCCAGCTCCCCAGACTACCTCAAAACAGATACG. Translating gives CASSPDYLKTDT. The entire CDR3 reads CASSPDYLKTDTQYF.